This TCR beta chain was obtained from a study of PD-1 blockade in classical Hodgkin lymphoma. Findings of the study overall: Factors driving the repertoire differences, possibly disease activity or prior therapy, remain undefined. TCR diversity in CD4+, not CD8+, cells rose significantly by C4D1.

This CDR3 spans 16 amino acids. Per the germline V gene, CDR1 is SGHRS and CDR2 is YFSETQ. Deletions cut 0 bases from V and 0 bases from J, with 12 bases between. About this clone: Its target is not known.

TCRdb's copy holds only in-frame clones and misses some; the assay was immunoSEQ multiplex PCR. The sample lists around 65,000 clones, roughly nine tenths seen once, with approximately 16% in the top ten. Each of the patients experienced relapse following autologous stem cell transplantation, and their brentuximab vedotin exposure differed. Patients had relapsed/refractory classical Hodgkin lymphoma with complete response, partial response or progressive disease as best response. This TCR derives from a human donor with classical Hodgkin lymphoma. The J gene is TRBJ1-2, the V gene TRBV5-1; D gene ambiguous. Sample: peripheral blood mononuclear cells (PBMCs), taken at baseline. The CDR3 reads CASSLDGSSTNYGYTF. DNA for the CDR3: TGCGCCAGCAGCTTGGACGGCAGCTCAACTAACTATGGCTACACCTTC.